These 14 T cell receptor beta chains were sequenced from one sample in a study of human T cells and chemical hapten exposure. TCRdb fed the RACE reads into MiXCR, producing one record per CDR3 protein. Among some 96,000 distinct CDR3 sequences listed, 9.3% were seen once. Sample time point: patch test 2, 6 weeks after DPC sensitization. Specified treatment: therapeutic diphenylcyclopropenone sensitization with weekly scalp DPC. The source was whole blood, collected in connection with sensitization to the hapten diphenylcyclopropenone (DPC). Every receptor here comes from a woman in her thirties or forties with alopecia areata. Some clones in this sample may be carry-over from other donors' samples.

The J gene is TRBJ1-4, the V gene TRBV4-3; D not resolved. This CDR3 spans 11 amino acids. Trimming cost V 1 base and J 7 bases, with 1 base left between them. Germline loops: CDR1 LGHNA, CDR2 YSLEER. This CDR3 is CASSQAEKLFF. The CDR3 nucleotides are TGCGCCAGCAGCCAAGCTGAAAAACTGTTTTTT.

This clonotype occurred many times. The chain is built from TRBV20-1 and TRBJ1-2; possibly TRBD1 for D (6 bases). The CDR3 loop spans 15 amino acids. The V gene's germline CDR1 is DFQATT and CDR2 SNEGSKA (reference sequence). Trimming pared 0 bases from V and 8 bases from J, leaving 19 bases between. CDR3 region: CSARDFTTGYRGYTF. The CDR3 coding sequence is TGCAGTGCTAGAGATTTCACAACAGGGTACCGGGGCTACACCTTC.

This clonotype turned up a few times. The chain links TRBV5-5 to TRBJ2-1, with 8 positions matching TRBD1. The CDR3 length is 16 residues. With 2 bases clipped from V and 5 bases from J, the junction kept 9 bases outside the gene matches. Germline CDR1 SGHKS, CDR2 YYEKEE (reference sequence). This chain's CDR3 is CASSFFFAGGHNEQFF. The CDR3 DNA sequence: TGTGCCAGCAGCTTTTTTTTTGCAGGGGGCCACAATGAGCAGTTCTTC.

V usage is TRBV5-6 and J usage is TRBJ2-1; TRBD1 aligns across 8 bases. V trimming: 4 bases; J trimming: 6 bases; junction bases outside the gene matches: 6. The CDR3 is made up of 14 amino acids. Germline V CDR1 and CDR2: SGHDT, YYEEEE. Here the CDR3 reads CASSVTGQGNEQFF. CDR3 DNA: TGTGCCAGCAGCGTAACCGGACAGGGCAATGAGCAGTTCTTC.

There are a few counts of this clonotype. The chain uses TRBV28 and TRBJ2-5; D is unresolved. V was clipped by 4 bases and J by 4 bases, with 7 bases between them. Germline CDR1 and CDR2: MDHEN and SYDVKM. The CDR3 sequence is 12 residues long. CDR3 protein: CASSWIGETQYF. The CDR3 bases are TGTGCCAGCAGTTGGATTGGAGAGACCCAGTACTTC.

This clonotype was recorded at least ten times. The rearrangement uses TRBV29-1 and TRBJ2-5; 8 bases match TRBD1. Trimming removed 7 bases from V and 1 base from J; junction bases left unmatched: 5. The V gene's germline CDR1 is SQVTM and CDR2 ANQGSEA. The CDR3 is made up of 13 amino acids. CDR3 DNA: TGCAGCGCCCACAGGGGGAGCCAAGAGACCCAGTACTTC. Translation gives CSAHRGSQETQYF.

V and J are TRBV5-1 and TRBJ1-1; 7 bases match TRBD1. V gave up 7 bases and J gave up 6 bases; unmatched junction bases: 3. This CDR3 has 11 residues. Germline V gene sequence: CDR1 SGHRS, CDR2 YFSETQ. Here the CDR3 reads CASRGGAEAFF. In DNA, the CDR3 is TGCGCCAGCCGAGGGGGCGCTGAAGCTTTCTTT. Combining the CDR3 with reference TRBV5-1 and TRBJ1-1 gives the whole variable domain KAGVTQTPRYLIKTRGQQVTLSCSPISGHRSVSWYQQTPGQGLQFLFEYFSETQRNKGNFPGRFSGRQFSNSRSEMNVSTLELGDSALYLCASRGGAEAFFGQGTRLTVV.

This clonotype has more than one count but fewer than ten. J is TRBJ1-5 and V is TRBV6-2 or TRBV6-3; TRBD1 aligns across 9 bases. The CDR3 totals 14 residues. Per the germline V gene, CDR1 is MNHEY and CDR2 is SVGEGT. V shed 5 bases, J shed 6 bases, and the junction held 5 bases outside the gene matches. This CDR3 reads CASSPQGAAQPQHF. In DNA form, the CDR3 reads TGTGCCAGCAGTCCACAGGGGGCGGCTCAGCCCCAGCATTTT.

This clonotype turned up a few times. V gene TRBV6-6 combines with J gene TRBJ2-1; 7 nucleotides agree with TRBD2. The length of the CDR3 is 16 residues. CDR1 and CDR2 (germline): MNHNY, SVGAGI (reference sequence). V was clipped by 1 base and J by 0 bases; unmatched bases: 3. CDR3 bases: TGTGCCAGCAGTTACTGGCGGGAGAGCTCCTACAATGAGCAGTTCTTC. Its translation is CASSYWRESSYNEQFF.

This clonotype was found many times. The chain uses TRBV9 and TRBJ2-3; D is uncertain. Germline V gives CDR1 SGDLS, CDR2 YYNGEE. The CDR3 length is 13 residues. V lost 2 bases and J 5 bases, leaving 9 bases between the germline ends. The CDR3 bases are TGTGCCAGCAGCGTGACGGGCGGAGATACGCAGTATTTT. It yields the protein CASSVTGGDTQYF.

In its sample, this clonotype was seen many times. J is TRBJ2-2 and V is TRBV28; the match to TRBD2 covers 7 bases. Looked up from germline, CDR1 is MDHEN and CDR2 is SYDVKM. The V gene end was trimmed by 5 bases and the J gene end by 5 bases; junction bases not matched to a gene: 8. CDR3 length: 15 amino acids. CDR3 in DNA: TGTGCCAGCAGTACCGGGACTACCGTGACCGGGGAGCTGTTTTTT. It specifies CASSTGTTVTGELFF.

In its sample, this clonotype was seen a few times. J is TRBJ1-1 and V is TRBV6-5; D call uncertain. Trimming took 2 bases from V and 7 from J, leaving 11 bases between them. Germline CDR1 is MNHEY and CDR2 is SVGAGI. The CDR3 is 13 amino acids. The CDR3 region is CASSYGGLVEAFF. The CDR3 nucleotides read TGTGCCAGCAGTTACGGAGGGTTGGTTGAAGCTTTCTTT.

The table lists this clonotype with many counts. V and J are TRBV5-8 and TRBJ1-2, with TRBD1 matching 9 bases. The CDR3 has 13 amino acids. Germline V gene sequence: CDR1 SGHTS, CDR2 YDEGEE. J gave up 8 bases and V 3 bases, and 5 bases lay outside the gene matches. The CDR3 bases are TGTGCCAGCAGCTGGGGACAGGGAGGAGGCTACACCTTC. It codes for CASSWGQGGGYTF.

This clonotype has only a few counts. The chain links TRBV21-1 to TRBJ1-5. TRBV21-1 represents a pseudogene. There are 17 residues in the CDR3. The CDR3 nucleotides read TGTGCCAGCAATGGTGCGACGGGAGGTCTTAGCAATCAGCCCCAGCATTTT. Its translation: CASNGATGGLSNQPQHF.